These 5 T cell receptor beta chains originate from one sample sequenced in a study of radiotherapy plus CTLA-4 blockade in lung cancer. Generated by immunoSEQ multiplex PCR, the TCRdb table keeps only in-frame clones and is missing some. The sample carries 95,000 to 150,000 clones, about 90% recorded once. The sample was peripheral blood, taken from a patient treated with radiotherapy plus ipilimumab. The receptors shown here come from a human donor with non-small cell lung cancer that progressed on radiotherapy plus ipilimumab.

This clone has more than one count but fewer than ten. CDR3 region: CASSYLAGSYNEQFF. CDR3 coding DNA: TGCGCCAGCAGCTACCTAGCGGGGTCCTACAATGAGCAGTTCTTC. J is TRBJ2-1 and V is TRBV5-1; TRBD2 matches 9 bases. This CDR3 region has 15 residues. Losses at the gene ends were 3 bases for V and 1 base for J; bases not matched to a gene: 2. Germline values: CDR1 SGHRS, CDR2 YFSETQ.

The genes are TRBV5-1 and TRBJ2-5; D uncertain. The germline V gene encodes CDR1 SGHRS and CDR2 YFSETQ. V gave up 0 bases and J gave up 6 bases, with 15 bases separating them. CDR3 size: 15 residues. CDR3 loop: CASSLVMQALQTQYF. CDR3 in DNA: TGCGCCAGCAGCTTGGTGATGCAGGCTCTTCAGACCCAGTACTTC.

Regarding this clone: The sample contains more than one DNA sequence encoding this CDR3. The chain couples TRBV5-1 to TRBJ2-2; TRBD2 matches 10 bases. The V gene end was trimmed by 0 bases and the J gene end by 6 bases; junction bases not matched to a gene: 2. The CDR3 has 15 residues. Germline CDR1 and CDR2: SGHRS and YFSETQ. CDR3 protein: CASSLAAGGPGELFF. CDR3 DNA: TGCGCCAGCAGCTTGGCAGCGGGAGGGCCCGGGGAGCTGTTTTTT.

The rearrangement links TRBV13 to TRBJ2-4; 7 bases map to TRBD2. Germline trimming cut 5 bases from V and 2 bases from J; bases unmatched to any gene: 9. CDR3 size: 16 residues. CDR1 and CDR2 from the germline V gene are PRHDT and FYEKMQ (reference sequence). This CDR3 is CASSPGGGASKNIQYF. DNA for the CDR3: TGTGCCAGCAGCCCGGGGGGTGGGGCATCCAAAAACATTCAGTACTTC.

The gene calls are TRBV2 and TRBJ2-7, with a tentative D call TRBD1 (5 bases). CDR1 SNHLY and CDR2 FYNNEI come from the germline V gene. V was shortened by 4 bases and J by 4 bases, with 8 bases between the two germline ends. This CDR3 is built from 12 residues. DNA for the CDR3: TGTGCCAGCAGTGTTCAGGGTTACGAGCAGTACTTC. Its protein is CASSVQGYEQYF.